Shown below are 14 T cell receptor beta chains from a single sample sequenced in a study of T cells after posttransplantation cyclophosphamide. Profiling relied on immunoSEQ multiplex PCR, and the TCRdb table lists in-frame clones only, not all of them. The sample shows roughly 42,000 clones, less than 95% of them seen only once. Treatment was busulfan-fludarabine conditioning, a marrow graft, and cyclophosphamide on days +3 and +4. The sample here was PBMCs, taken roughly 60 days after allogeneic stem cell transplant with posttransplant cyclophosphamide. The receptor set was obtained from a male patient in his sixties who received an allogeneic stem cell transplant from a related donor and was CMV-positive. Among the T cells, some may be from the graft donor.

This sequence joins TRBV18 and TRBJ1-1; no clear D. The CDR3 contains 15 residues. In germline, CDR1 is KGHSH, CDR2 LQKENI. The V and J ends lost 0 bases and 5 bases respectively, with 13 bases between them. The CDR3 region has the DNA TGTGCCAGCTCACCACCTCCCGGGGTCGGGACTGAAGCTTTCTTT. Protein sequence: CASSPPPGVGTEAFF.

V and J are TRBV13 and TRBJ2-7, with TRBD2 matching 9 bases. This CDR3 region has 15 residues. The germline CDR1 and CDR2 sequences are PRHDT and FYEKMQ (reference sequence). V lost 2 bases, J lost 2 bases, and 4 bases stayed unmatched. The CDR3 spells CASSLRLAGTYEQYF. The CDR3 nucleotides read TGTGCCAGCAGCTTACGGCTAGCGGGAACCTACGAGCAGTACTTC. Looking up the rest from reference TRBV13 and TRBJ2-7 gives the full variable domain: AAGVIQSPRHLIKEKRETATLKCYPIPRHDTVYWYQQGPGQDPQFLISFYEKMQSDKGSIPDRFSAQQFSDYHSELNMSSLELGDSALYFCASSLRLAGTYEQYFGPGTRLTVT.

In DNA form, the CDR3 reads TGTGCCAGCAGCCCCCGGGACTCAGAATACGAGCAGTACGTC. This codes for CASSPRDSEYEQYV. This rearrangement joins TRBV7-9 to TRBJ2-7, with D possibly being TRBD2 (6 bases). V was cut by 5 bases and J by 4 bases, with 15 bases left in between. The CDR3 is made up of 14 amino acids. Germline loops: CDR1 SEHNR, CDR2 FQNEAQ (reference sequence).

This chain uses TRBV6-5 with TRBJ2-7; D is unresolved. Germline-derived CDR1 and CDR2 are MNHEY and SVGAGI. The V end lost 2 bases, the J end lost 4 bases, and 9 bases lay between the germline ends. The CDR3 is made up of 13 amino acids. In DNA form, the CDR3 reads TGTGCCAGCAGTTACGAACAGACATACGAGCAGTACTTC. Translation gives CASSYEQTYEQYF.

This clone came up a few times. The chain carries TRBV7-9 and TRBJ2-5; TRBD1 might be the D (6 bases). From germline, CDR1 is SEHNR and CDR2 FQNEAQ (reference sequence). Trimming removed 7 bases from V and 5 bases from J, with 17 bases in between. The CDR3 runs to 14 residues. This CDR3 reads CASTRRGGQETQYF. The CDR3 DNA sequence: TGTGCCAGCACCCGCAGGGGTGGGCAGGAGACCCAGTACTTC.

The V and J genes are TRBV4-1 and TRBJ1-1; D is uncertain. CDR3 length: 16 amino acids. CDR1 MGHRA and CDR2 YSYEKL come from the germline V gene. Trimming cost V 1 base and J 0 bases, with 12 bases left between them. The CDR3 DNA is TGCGCCAGCAGCCAAGCATTTGAGTTACTGAACACTGAAGCTTTCTTT. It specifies CASSQAFELLNTEAFF.

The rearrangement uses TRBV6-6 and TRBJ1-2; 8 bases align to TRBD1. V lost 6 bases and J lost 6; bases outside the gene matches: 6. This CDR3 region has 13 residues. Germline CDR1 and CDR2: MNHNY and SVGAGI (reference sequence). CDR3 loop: CASREQGDHGYTF. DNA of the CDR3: TGTGCCAGCAGGGAACAGGGGGACCATGGCTACACCTTC.

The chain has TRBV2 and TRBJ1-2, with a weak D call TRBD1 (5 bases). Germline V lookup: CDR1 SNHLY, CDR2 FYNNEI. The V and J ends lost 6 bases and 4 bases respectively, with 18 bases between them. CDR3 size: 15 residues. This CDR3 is CASSPPEGTAYGYTF. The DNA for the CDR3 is TGTGCCAGCAGCCCCCCGGAGGGGACGGCCTATGGCTACACCTTC. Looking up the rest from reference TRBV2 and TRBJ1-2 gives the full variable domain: EPEVTQTPSHQVTQMGQEVILRCVPISNHLYFYWYRQILGQKVEFLVSFYNNEISEKSEIFDDQFSVERPDGSNFTLKIRSTKLEDSAMYFCASSPPEGTAYGYTFGSGTRLTVV.

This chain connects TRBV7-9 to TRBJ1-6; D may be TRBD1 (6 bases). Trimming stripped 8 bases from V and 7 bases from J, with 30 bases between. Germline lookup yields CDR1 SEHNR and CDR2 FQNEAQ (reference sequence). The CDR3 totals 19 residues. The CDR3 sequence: CASARLLGGQGRPNSPLHF. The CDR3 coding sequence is TGTGCCAGCGCCCGACTCCTAGGCGGCCAGGGGCGCCCCAATTCACCCCTCCACTTT. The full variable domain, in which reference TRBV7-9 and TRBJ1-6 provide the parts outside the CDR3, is DTGVSQNPRHKITKRGQNVTFRCDPISEHNRLYWYRQTLGQGPEFLTYFQNEAQLEKSRLLSDRFSAERPKGSFSTLEIQRTEQGDSAMYLCASARLLGGQGRPNSPLHFGNGTRLTVT.

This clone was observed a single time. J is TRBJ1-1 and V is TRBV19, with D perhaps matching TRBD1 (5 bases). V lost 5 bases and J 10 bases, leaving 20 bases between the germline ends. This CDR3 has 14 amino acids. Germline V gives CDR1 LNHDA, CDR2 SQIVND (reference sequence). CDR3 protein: CASSAGQGRWRAFF. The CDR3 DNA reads TGTGCCAGTAGTGCCGGACAAGGAAGGTGGCGAGCTTTCTTT.

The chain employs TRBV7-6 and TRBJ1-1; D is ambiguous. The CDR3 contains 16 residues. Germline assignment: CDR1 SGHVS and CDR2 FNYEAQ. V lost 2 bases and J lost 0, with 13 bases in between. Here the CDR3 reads CASSLSRAVLNTEAFF. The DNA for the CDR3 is TGTGCCAGCAGCTTAAGTCGTGCGGTCCTGAACACTGAAGCTTTCTTT.

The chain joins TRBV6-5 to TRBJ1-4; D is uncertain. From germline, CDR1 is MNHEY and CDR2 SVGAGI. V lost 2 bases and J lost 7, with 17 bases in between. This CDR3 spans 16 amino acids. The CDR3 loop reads CASSYLRSPGVEKLFF. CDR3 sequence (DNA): TGTGCCAGCAGTTACCTTCGGTCACCTGGAGTTGAAAAACTGTTTTTT.

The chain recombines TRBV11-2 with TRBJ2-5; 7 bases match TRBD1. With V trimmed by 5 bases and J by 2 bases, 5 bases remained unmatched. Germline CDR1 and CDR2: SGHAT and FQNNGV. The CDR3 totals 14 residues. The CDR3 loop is CASSAYRGQETQYF. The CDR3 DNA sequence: TGTGCCAGCAGCGCCTACAGGGGACAAGAGACCCAGTACTTC. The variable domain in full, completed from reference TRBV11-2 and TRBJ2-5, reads EAGVAQSPRYKIIEKRQSVAFWCNPISGHATLYWYQQILGQGPKLLIQFQNNGVVDDSQLPKDRFSAERLKGVDSTLKIQPAKLEDSAVYLCASSAYRGQETQYFGPGTRLLVL.

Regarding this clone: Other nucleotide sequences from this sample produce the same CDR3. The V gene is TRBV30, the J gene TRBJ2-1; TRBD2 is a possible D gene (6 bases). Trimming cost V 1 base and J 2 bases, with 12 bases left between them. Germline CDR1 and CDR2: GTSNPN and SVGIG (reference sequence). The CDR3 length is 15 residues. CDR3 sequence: CAWSGGLPAYNEQFF. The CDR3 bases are TGTGCCTGGAGTGGGGGACTCCCCGCCTACAATGAGCAGTTCTTC.